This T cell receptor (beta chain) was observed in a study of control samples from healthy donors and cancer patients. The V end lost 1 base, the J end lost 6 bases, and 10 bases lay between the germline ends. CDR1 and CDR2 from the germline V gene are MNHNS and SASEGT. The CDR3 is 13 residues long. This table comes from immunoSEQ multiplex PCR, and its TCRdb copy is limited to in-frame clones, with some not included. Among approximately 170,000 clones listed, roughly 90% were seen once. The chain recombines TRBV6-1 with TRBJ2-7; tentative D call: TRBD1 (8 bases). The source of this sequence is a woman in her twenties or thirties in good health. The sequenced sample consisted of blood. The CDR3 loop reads CASSEDRGGEQYF. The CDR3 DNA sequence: TGTGCCAGCAGTGAAGACAGGGGGGGCGAGCAGTACTTC.